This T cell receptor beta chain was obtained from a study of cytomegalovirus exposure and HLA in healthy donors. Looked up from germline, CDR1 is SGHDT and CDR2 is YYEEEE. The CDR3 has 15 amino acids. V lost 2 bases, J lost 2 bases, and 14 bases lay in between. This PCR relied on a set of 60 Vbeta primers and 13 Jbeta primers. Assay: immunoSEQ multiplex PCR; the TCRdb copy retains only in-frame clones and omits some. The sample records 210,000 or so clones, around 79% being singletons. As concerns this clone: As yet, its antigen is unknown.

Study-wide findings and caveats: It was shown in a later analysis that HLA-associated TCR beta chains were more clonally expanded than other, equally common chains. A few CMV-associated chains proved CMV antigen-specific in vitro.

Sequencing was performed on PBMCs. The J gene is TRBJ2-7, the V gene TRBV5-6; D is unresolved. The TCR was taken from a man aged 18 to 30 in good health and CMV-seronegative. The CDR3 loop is CASSFFTAITYEQYF. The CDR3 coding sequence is TGTGCCAGCAGCTTTTTCACAGCTATAACCTACGAGCAGTACTTC.